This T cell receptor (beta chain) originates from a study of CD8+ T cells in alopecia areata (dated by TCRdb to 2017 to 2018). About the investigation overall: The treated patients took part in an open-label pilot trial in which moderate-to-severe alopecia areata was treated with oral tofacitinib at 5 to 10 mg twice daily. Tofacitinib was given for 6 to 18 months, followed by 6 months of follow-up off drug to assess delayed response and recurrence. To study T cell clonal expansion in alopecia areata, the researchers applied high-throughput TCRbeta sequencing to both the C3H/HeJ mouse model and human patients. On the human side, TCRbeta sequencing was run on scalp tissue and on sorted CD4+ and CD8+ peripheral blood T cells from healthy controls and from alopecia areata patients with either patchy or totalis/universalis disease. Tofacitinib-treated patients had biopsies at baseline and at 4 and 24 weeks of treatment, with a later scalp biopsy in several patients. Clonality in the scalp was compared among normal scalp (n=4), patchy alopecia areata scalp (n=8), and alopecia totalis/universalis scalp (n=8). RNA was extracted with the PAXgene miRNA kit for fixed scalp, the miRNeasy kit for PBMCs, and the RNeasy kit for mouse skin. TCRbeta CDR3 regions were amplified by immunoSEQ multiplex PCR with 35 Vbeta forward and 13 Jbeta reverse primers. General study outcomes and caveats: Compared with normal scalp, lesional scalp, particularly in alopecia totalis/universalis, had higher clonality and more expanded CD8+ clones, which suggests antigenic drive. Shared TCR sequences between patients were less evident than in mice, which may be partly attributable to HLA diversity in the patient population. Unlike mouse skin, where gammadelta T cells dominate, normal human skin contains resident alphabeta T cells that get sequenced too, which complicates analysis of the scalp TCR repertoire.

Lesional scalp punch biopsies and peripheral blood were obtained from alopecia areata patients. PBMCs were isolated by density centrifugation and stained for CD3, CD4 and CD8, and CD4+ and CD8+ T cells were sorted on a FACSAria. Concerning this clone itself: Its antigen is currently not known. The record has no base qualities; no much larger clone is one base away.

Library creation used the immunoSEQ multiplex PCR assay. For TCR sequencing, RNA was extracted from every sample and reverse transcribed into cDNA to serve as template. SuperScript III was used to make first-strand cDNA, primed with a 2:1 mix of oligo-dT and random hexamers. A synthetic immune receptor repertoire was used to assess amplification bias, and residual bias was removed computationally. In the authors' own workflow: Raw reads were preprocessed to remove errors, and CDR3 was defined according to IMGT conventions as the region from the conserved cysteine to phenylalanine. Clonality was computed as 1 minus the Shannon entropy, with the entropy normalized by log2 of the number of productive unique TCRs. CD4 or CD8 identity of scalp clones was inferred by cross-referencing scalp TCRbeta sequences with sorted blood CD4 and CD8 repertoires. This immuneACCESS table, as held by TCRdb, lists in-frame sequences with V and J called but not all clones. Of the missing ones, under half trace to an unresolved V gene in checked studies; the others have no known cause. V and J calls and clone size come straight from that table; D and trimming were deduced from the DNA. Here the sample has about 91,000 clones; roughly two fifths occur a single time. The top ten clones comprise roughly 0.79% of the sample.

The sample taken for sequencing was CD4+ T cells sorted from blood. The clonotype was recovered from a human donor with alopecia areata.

In nucleotide form, the sequence is TGTGCCAGCAGCTTTCAACAGGGCAAGAGAGAGACCCAGTACTTC. Its protein is CASSFQQGKRETQYF. Rearrangement joined TRBV5-4 to TRBJ2-5; TRBD1 might be the D gene, on 6 matching bases. V is pared back by 2 bases and J by 4 bases, with 15 bases lying between the germline termini. Taken from the germline V gene (reference sequence), the CDR1 and CDR2 loops are SGHNT and YYREEE. The CDR3, cysteine through phenylalanine, is 15 amino acids long. The CDR3 DNA has 45 bases and is translated from base 1.